This T cell receptor beta chain was captured in a study of OX40 agonist ivuxolimab in advanced cancers. Study at large: Ivuxolimab, an agonist antibody against OX40 (CD134), was given to patients. Patients receiving dose escalation had hepatocellular carcinoma, melanoma, renal cell or head and neck cancer. Study findings and constraints: CD4+ T cells averaged fewer expanded clones than CD8+ T cells.

Turning to this clone: Antigen unknown.

The sampling schedule covered blood at baseline, cycle 4 day 1, and cycle 7 day 1. TCRdb keeps only in-frame clones here, not all; method: immunoSEQ multiplex PCR. The sample holds 50,000 to 65,000 clones, approximately 87% seen once. Germline V gives CDR1 SEHNR, CDR2 FQNEAQ (reference sequence). The CDR3 loop spans 14 amino acids. The junction had 7 bases not matched to a gene; V was cut back by 7 bases and J by 2 bases. This TCR was sampled from an adult with an advanced solid tumor such as melanoma, head and neck, liver or kidney cancer. The chain recombines TRBV7-9 with TRBJ1-1; 7 bases map to TRBD1. Sequences were derived from CD4+ or CD8+ T cells sorted from blood, sampled in a trial of the OX40 agonist ivuxolimab. The CDR3 nucleotides read TGTGCCAGCAACCGAGGGACAGATAACACTGAAGCTTTCTTT. The encoded protein is CASNRGTDNTEAFF. The full variable domain, completed using reference TRBV7-9 and TRBJ1-1, is DTGVSQNPRHKITKRGQNVTFRCDPISEHNRLYWYRQTLGQGPEFLTYFQNEAQLEKSRLLSDRFSAERPKGSFSTLEIQRTEQGDSAMYLCASNRGTDNTEAFFGQGTRLTVV.